Listed below are T cell receptor beta chains from one sample, sequenced in a study of blood T cell repertoires in COVID-19. Only in-frame clones appear in the TCRdb table, and some are missing; sequencing was by immunoSEQ multiplex PCR. The sample contains roughly 41,000 clones, 70% to 90% of which appear only once. Input material: peripheral blood. All receptors come from a human donor in a cohort sampled during active COVID-19. The CDR3 runs from the conserved cysteine through the conserved F or W. The D gene is left open where the match is weak. The listing skips clone size in some rows; elsewhere it reads once, few, many or a size class.

. TRBJ1-1 . TRBV6-5 TGTGCCAGCAGTCTGGGCCCGTGGACTGAAGCTTTCTTT CASSLGPWTEAFF
. TRBJ2-1 . TRBV7-3 TGTGCCAGCAGCTTAGGAGGGAGGCGAAATGAGCAGTTCTTC CASSLGGRRNEQFF
. TRBJ1-5 . TRBV6-6 TGTGCCAGCAGGCCTCCGAGGGGGAATGATCAGCCCCAGCATTTT CASRPPRGNDQPQHF
. TRBJ2-7 TRBD2 TRBV27 TGTGCCAGCAGTCCGCAAACTAGCGGGGGACCTTACGAGCAGTACTTC CASSPQTSGGPYEQYF
once TRBJ1-4 TRBD1 TRBV28 TGTGCCAGCAGTCCTCCGGGACAGGGAGGTGAAAAACTGTTTTTT CASSPPGQGGEKLFF
. TRBJ1-5 . TRBV2 TGTGCCAGCTCCCTCCCTAGCAATCAGCCCCAGCATTTT CASSLPSNQPQHF
. TRBJ2-7 TRBD2 TRBV7-2 TGTGCCAGCAGTTCCCGGCTTCCGGGACTAGCGGGAGACAGGTGGGAGCAGTACTTC CASSSRLPGLAGDRWEQYF
. TRBJ2-2 TRBD2 TRBV3-1/TRBV3-2 TGTGCCAGCAGCCCCCCCGGACTAGCGGGAGCCGGGGAGCTGTTTTTT CASSPPGLAGAGELFF
. TRBJ2-1 TRBD2 TRBV4-1 TGCGCCAGCAGCCAAACCCGGACTAGCGGGAGGTACTACAATGAGCAGTTCTTC CASSQTRTSGRYYNEQFF
. TRBJ2-7 TRBD2 TRBV10-1 TGCGCCAGCAGTTATGAGGGAGGGTACTCCTACGAGCAGTACTTC CASSYEGGYSYEQYF
. TRBJ2-6 TRBD2 TRBV4-1 TGCGCCAGCAGCCAAGATAGGGGACTAGCGGGGCTCTCTGGGGCCAACGTCCTGACTTTC CASSQDRGLAGLSGANVLTF
. TRBJ1-4 . TRBV5-5 TGTGCCAGCAGTGACTCGGGGGGAAATGAAAAACTGTTTTTT CASSDSGGNEKLFF
. TRBJ1-1 . TRBV5-8 TGTGCCAGCAGCTTGGGACAGATTTTGGGGCGCACTGAAGCTTTCTTT CASSLGQILGRTEAFF
. TRBJ1-2 . TRBV6-1 TGTGCCAGCAGTGAAGCGCTTAGGGTCGGGGAGAAGGGCTACACCTTC CASSEALRVGEKGYTF
once TRBJ2-7 . TRBV27 TGTGCCAGCAGTTTATCTCCAAACACCTACGAGCAGTACTTC CASSLSPNTYEQYF
. TRBJ2-4 TRBD1 TRBV9 TGTGCCAGCAGCCCCTGGGACAGTGGGAACATTCAGTACTTC CASSPWDSGNIQYF
. TRBJ2-7 TRBD1 TRBV28 TGTGCCAGCAGTCCTCCGGGACAGGGGTTGTCGCAGTACTTC CASSPPGQGLSQYF
. TRBJ2-1 . TRBV7-2 TGTGCCAGCAGCCCCAGCGGCTCCTACAATGAGCAGTTCTTC CASSPSGSYNEQFF
. TRBJ1-2 . TRBV9 TGTGCCAGCAGCGTAGGGACAGCCCGTTCCTATGGCTACACCTTC CASSVGTARSYGYTF
. TRBJ2-3 . TRBV14 TGTGCCAGCAGCCAGTCTCCCCTCCGTGTCAGTGCAGATACGCAGTATTTT CASSQSPLRVSADTQYF
. TRBJ1-4 . TRBV28 TGTGCCAGCAGCCCCGGCGGCTTTGCAACTAATGAAAAACTGTTTTTT CASSPGGFATNEKLFF
. TRBJ2-3 TRBD2 TRBV6-5 TGTGCCAGCAGTTACTTACGAGCGGGGACAGATACGCAGTATTTT CASSYLRAGTDTQYF
. TRBJ2-1 TRBD2 TRBV7-9 TGTGCCAGCAGCTTACAGTGGCGGGAGAAGTGGTCCTACAATGAGCAGTTCTTC CASSLQWREKWSYNEQFF
. TRBJ2-7 . TRBV5-1 TGCGCCAGCAGCCACGGAGACGAGCAGTACTTC CASSHGDEQYF
. TRBJ2-1 TRBD2 TRBV7-3 TGTGCCAGCAGCTTAAAGCCGCTTCGACTAGCGGGAGTCAATGAGCAGTTCTTC CASSLKPLRLAGVNEQFF
. TRBJ2-1 . TRBV2 TGTGCCAGCAGTGAGTATGCCACGGGCAATGAGCAGTTCTTC CASSEYATGNEQFF
. TRBJ1-5 . TRBV20-1 TGCAGTGTACAAGGCAATCAGCCCCAGCATTTT CSVQGNQPQHF
. TRBJ1-3 TRBD1 TRBV9 TGTGCCAGCAGCGGGGGACAGCTCTCTGGAAACACCATATATTTT CASSGGQLSGNTIYF
. TRBJ2-3 . TRBV30 TGTGCCTGGAGCAGTAGCGAGGGGGGCACAGATACGCAGTATTTT CAWSSSEGGTDTQYF
few TRBJ1-3 . TRBV28 TGTGCCAGCAGTTTTTCCCATGGGACGCCCCGGGGGGGAAACACCATATATTTT CASSFSHGTPRGGNTIYF
. TRBJ2-7 TRBD1 TRBV7-2 TGTGCCAGCAGCTTTGGGACAGGCGGCTACGAGCAGTACTTC CASSFGTGGYEQYF
once TRBJ1-4 TRBD1 TRBV6-5 TGTGCCAGCAGCCGGGGACAGGGCGGAGAAAAACTGTTTTTT CASSRGQGGEKLFF
. TRBJ2-2 TRBD2 TRBV29-1 TGCAGCGTTGAAGGGGGAGGACTAGCGGGACCCAGGTCCGACACCGGGGAGCTGTTTTTT CSVEGGGLAGPRSDTGELFF
. TRBJ2-2 TRBD2 TRBV4-2 TGTGCCAGCAGCCAAGATCTAGCGGGAGGGCTCACCGGGGAGCTGTTTTTT CASSQDLAGGLTGELFF
. TRBJ2-7 TRBD2 TRBV2 TGTGCCAGCCAAGCCAGCGGGAGTATTTACGAGCAGTACTTC CASQASGSIYEQYF
. TRBJ1-2 . TRBV28 TGTGCCAGCAGTTTCCGGGGTCCAGGCGCCTTC CASSFRGPGAF
. TRBJ2-2 . TRBV21-1 TGTGCCAGCAGCAAACCTAGCGGGAGGGCCATGGGGAAAAACACCGGGGAGCTGTTTTTT CASSKPSGRAMGKNTGELFF
few TRBJ1-4 . TRBV9 TGTGCCAGCAGCGTAAGGGGCACGACTAATGAAAAACTGTTTTTT CASSVRGTTNEKLFF
. TRBJ2-1 . TRBV7-7 TGTGCCAGCAGCCCCCGACTAGGGCTCTACAATGAGCAGTTCTTC CASSPRLGLYNEQFF
. TRBJ1-2 TRBD1 TRBV28 TGTGCCAGCAGTATTACAGGGGCGGGGAGCTATGGCTACACCTTC CASSITGAGSYGYTF
. TRBJ2-7 . TRBV11-2 TGTGCCAGCAGCCCACACCCGGGAGCCCGGAACTACGAGCAGTACTTC CASSPHPGARNYEQYF
. TRBJ1-2 . TRBV19 TGTGCCAGTATCCCCGAGGCCGCCCGCGGCTATGGCTACACCTTC CASIPEAARGYGYTF
. TRBJ2-3 TRBD2 TRBV7-8 TGTGCCAGCAGCCCTCGACTAGCGGGAGAGGCAGATACGCAGTATTTT CASSPRLAGEADTQYF
. TRBJ2-5 TRBD1 TRBV5-5 TGTGCCAGCAGCCTTCACGGACAGGGGAAAGAGACCCAGTACTTC CASSLHGQGKETQYF
. TRBJ2-1 . TRBV9 TGTGCCAGCAGCTCCTTAATTGTTTCCTACAATGAGCAGTTCTTC CASSSLIVSYNEQFF
. TRBJ2-7 TRBD1 TRBV6-5 TGTGCCAGCAGTTACGCTTCCGGGACAGGGTCAGGCGAGCAGTACTTC CASSYASGTGSGEQYF
. TRBJ2-7 . TRBV4-1 TGCGCCAGCAGCCATCTAGCGATGAGGGAAGGTGGAGGCTACGAGCAGTACTTC CASSHLAMREGGGYEQYF
. TRBJ2-4 TRBD1 TRBV27 TGTGCCAGCTTCCCATCGGGGACAGGGAACATTCAGTACTTC CASFPSGTGNIQYF
. TRBJ1-1 TRBD1 TRBV5-1 TGCGCCAGCAGCTTGGAACAGGGGCCTATCACTGAAGCTTTCTTT CASSLEQGPITEAFF
. TRBJ2-1 . TRBV7-8 TGTGCCAGCAGCTTAATTCGGGGAAACAATGAGCAGTTCTTC CASSLIRGNNEQFF
. TRBJ1-4 . TRBV21-1 TGTGCCAGCAAAGGACAGAAGAATGAAAAACTGTTTTTT CASKGQKNEKLFF
. TRBJ2-1 TRBD1 TRBV11-2 TGTGCCAGCAGCCCGGGACAGAACAATGAGCAGTTCTTC CASSPGQNNEQFF
. TRBJ2-7 . TRBV7-7 TGTGCTAGCAGCTTAGGTGCGACCTACGAGCAGTACTTC CASSLGATYEQYF
. TRBJ1-1 TRBD1 TRBV28 TGTGCCAGCAGCTCAGGGGGGTCCCCTGAAGCTTTCTTT CASSSGGSPEAFF
. TRBJ1-1 . TRBV7-9 TGTGCCAGCAGCACCTCAGGCGGGGGAGGCACTGAAGCTTTCTTT CASSTSGGGGTEAFF
. TRBJ2-2 . TRBV24-1 TGTGCCACCAGTACAGGTCCTTCGATATTGATAGGTCCTAACACCGGGGAGCTGTTTTTT CATSTGPSILIGPNTGELFF
. TRBJ2-2 TRBD2 TRBV6-2/TRBV6-3 TGTGCCAGCAGCCCGGGACTAGATTCCGGGGAGCTGTTTTTT CASSPGLDSGELFF
once TRBJ1-4 TRBD1 TRBV27 TGTGCCAGCAGTCCCTATCTCCGGACAGGGCCTGGTGAAAAACTGTTTTTT CASSPYLRTGPGEKLFF
. TRBJ2-1 TRBD2 TRBV2 TGTGCCAGCAGGGGGACTAGCCTAACTTCATCCTACAATGAGCAGTTCTTC CASRGTSLTSSYNEQFF
few TRBJ2-7 TRBD2 TRBV4-1 TGCGCCAGCAGCCAACCGGGACTAGGGACCTCCTACGAGCAGTACTTC CASSQPGLGTSYEQYF